This T cell receptor beta chain emerged from a study of chemoradiotherapy in HPV16-positive cancers. The repertoire was sequenced with immunoSEQ multiplex PCR; TCRdb's copy has only in-frame clones and lacks some. The sample records about 20,000 clones, over 85% being singletons. In this sample, this clone turned up once. This clonotype was sampled from a human donor with HPV-associated anogenital cancer. Sequencing was performed on blood, taken from a patient who underwent chemoradiotherapy.

CDR3 DNA: TGTGCCAGCGGTACGACAGGGCCGATGAACACTGAAGCTTTCTTT. Encoded protein: CASGTTGPMNTEAFF. The gene calls are TRBV25-1 and TRBJ1-1; TRBD1 aligns across 7 bases. V lost 8 bases, J lost 0 bases, and 9 bases stayed unmatched. This CDR3 is 15 amino acids long. CDR1 and CDR2 (germline): MGHDK, SYGVNS.